The 26 T cell receptor beta chains reported below all come from one sample, sequenced in a study of T cells in Graves' hyperthyroidism and ophthalmopathy. The investigators amplified TCR beta CDR3 regions from RNA transcripts. The HTBI primer set was used in a first-round RT-PCR of the TCR CDR3. MiXCR, run by TCRdb on the multiplex PCR reads, gives a single entry per CDR3 protein. The sample lists just over 550,000 distinct CDR3 sequences, around 45% occurring once. Sequencing used peripheral blood or thyroid tissue (not recorded which). The source of these receptors is a young woman with Graves' hyperthyroidism.

This clonotype was detected ten times or more. CDR3 protein: CSVRLGEGQPQHF. The CDR3 DNA reads as TGCAGCGTCCGGCTGGGGGAAGGTCAGCCCCAGCATTTT. The gene calls are TRBV29-1 and TRBJ1-5; D perhaps matches TRBD1 (5 bases). CDR1 and CDR2 from the germline V gene are SQVTM and ANQGSEA. V was pared by 6 bases and J by 6 bases, with 15 bases between. The CDR3 has 13 residues.

This chain uses TRBV2 with TRBJ1-2; D unclear. The CDR3 consists of 14 residues. Trimming stripped 3 bases from V and 4 bases from J, with 12 bases between. CDR1 is SNHLY and CDR2 is FYNNEI in the germline V gene. For the CDR3, the DNA is TGTGCCAGCAGTGACGACCAAGGGAGCTATGGCTACACCTTC. Encoded protein: CASSDDQGSYGYTF.

There are many counts of this clonotype. The rearrangement links TRBV2 to TRBJ1-5; 8 bases match TRBD1. The germline CDR1 and CDR2 sequences are SNHLY and FYNNEI. J was trimmed by 7 bases and V by 10 bases; bases with no gene match: 9. The length of the CDR3 is 13 residues. The CDR3 protein is CATLGQGGQPQHF. CDR3 DNA sequence: TGTGCCACCCTAGGACAGGGAGGGCAGCCCCAGCATTTT.

This clonotype was counted ten times or more. The chain is built from TRBV7-2 and TRBJ1-4, with D unclear. The germline V and J ends were trimmed by 1 base and 10 bases, with 10 bases remaining between them. Germline assignment: CDR1 SGHTA and CDR2 FQGNSA. This CDR3 is built from 13 residues. CDR3 region: CASSLGGFGKLFF. In DNA, the CDR3 is TGTGCCAGCAGCTTAGGCGGATTCGGAAAACTGTTTTTT.

This chain links TRBV7-9 with TRBJ2-7; D is possibly TRBD1 (6 bases). The germline V and J ends were trimmed by 10 bases and 2 bases, with 18 bases remaining between them. Germline values: CDR1 SEHNR, CDR2 FQNEAQ (reference sequence). The CDR3 has 14 residues. In DNA form, the CDR3 reads TGTGCCACCGCTCCGGACAGCAGGACCTACGAGCAGTACTTC. Translation: CATAPDSRTYEQYF.

This clonotype was seen repeatedly, ten times or more. The rearrangement uses TRBV2 and TRBJ2-7; D is tentatively TRBD1 or TRBD2 (5 bases each). Trimming stripped 5 bases from V and 5 bases from J, with 10 bases between. CDR1 is SNHLY and CDR2 is FYNNEI in the germline V gene. The CDR3 is 12 residues long. CDR3 DNA sequence: TGTGCCAGCAGTCAGGTGGGGGACGAGCAGTACTTC. It encodes CASSQVGDEQYF. Combining the CDR3 with reference TRBV2 and TRBJ2-7 gives the whole variable domain EPEVTQTPSHQVTQMGQEVILRCVPISNHLYFYWYRQILGQKVEFLVSFYNNEISEKSEIFDDQFSVERPDGSNFTLKIRSTKLEDSAMYFCASSQVGDEQYFGPGTRLTVT.

This clonotype was found many times. The chain links TRBV7-9 to TRBJ2-7; D unresolved. V was cut by 5 bases and J by 0 bases, with 11 bases left in between. The germline CDR1 and CDR2 sequences are SEHNR and FQNEAQ (reference sequence). The CDR3 is made up of 14 amino acids. The CDR3 sequence: CASSPAGSSYEQYF. The CDR3 DNA sequence: TGTGCCAGCAGCCCGGCAGGTAGCTCCTACGAGCAGTACTTC.

The chain uses TRBV20-1 and TRBJ2-5; D gene ambiguous. Germline V gene sequence: CDR1 DFQATT, CDR2 SNEGSKA (reference sequence). Deletions cut 5 bases from V and 2 bases from J, with 12 bases between. The CDR3 is 13 amino acids. The CDR3 reads CSARGSIQETQYF. In nucleotides, the CDR3 is TGCAGTGCTCGCGGAAGCATACAAGAGACCCAGTACTTC.

V usage is TRBV6-2 or TRBV6-3 and J usage is TRBJ1-6, with a possible D match to TRBD1 (6 bases). Germline loops: CDR1 MNHEY, CDR2 SVGEGT. This CDR3 has 18 amino acids. Trimming stripped 6 bases from V and 5 bases from J, with 23 bases between. The CDR3 DNA reads as TGTGCCAGCAGCCCCGGGACAAACCCTGAATTCAATAATTCACCCCTCCACTTT. Protein product: CASSPGTNPEFNNSPLHF.

The CDR3 loop reads CAISHREQETQYF. The CDR3, as DNA: TGTGCCATCAGTCACAGGGAACAAGAGACCCAGTACTTC. The chain carries TRBV10-3 and TRBJ2-5; possible D gene TRBD1, 6 bases. Trimming took off 5 bases at V and 2 bases at J, with 9 bases between the two ends. This CDR3 contains 13 residues. CDR1 ENHRY and CDR2 SYGVKD come from the germline V gene.

This clonotype was counted only a few times. CDR3 in DNA: TGCGCCAGCAGCTGGGGGACAGGGAACTATGGCTACACCTTC. This codes for CASSWGTGNYGYTF. The V gene is TRBV5-1, the J gene TRBJ1-2, with 9 nucleotides matching TRBD1. The CDR3 sequence is 14 residues long. The trim removed 3 bases at V and 2 bases at J, leaving 2 bases unmatched. Germline-derived CDR1 and CDR2 are SGHRS and YFSETQ.

This clonotype was picked up many times. This chain links TRBV7-6 with TRBJ1-5; 7 positions agree with TRBD1. Germline lookup yields CDR1 SGHVS and CDR2 FNYEAQ. This CDR3 has 13 amino acids. Unmatched junction bases numbered 2, after V lost 0 bases and J lost 9 bases. The CDR3 coding sequence is TGTGCCAGCAGCTTAGCAAGGGGGCGGCCCCAGCATTTT. The encoded protein is CASSLARGRPQHF.

Many counts were recorded for this clonotype. This chain connects TRBV2 to TRBJ2-7; D is perhaps TRBD2 (6 bases). Germline V gives CDR1 SNHLY, CDR2 FYNNEI. V gave up 10 bases and J gave up 6 bases, with 19 bases separating them. The CDR3 has 13 amino acids. The CDR3 DNA reads TGTGCCAACGCCCCGGGACTCGGAGCCGAGCAGTACTTC. It translates to CANAPGLGAEQYF.

The chain joins TRBV7-9 to TRBJ2-5, with TRBD2 matching 7 bases. CDR3 size: 14 residues. CDR1 is SEHNR, CDR2 FQNEAQ, per germline (reference sequence). V was clipped by 5 bases and J by 2 bases; unmatched bases: 5. The CDR3 region is CASSPISGQETQYF. Here the CDR3 DNA reads TGTGCCAGCAGCCCTATTAGCGGGCAAGAGACCCAGTACTTC.

This clonotype appeared a few times. The gene calls are TRBV6-6 and TRBJ1-1, with D possibly being TRBD1 (6 bases). The CDR3 totals 14 residues. CDR1 MNHNY and CDR2 SVGAGI come from the germline V gene (reference sequence). V was clipped by 2 bases and J by 4 bases, with 11 bases between them. Written as DNA, the CDR3 is TGTGCCAGCAGTTACACAGGGAGTGGCACTGAAGCTTTCTTT. Translating it yields CASSYTGSGTEAFF.

This clonotype came up a few times. This chain links TRBV9 with TRBJ1-3, with D uncertain. The V end was cut by 5 bases, the J end by 0 bases, with 12 bases between. Germline V gene lookup returns CDR1 SGDLS and CDR2 YYNGEE. The CDR3 spans 15 residues. The CDR3 spells CASSPDGYSGNTIYF. The CDR3 region has the DNA TGTGCCAGCAGTCCAGACGGGTACTCTGGAAACACCATATATTTT.

This clonotype appeared many times. This chain links TRBV15 with TRBJ1-1; no reliable D call. This CDR3 spans 12 amino acids. Deletions cut 0 bases from V and 5 bases from J, with 4 bases between. Germline assignment: CDR1 LNHNV and CDR2 YYDKDF (reference sequence). The CDR3 DNA is TGTGCCACCAGCAGAGATTCTACTGAAGCTTTCTTT. Residues: CATSRDSTEAFF.

Notes on this clonotype: At one of its ends the junction is not consistent with the germline gene, which may arise from a read error. V gene TRBV10-3 combines with J gene TRBJ2-7, with D perhaps matching TRBD1 or TRBD2 (5 bases each). The CDR3 is 15 residues long. Germline CDR1 reads ENHRY; CDR2 reads SYGVKD. CDR3 in DNA: TGTGCCAGCAGTCCGGAAGCCCCGGGACCCTACGAGCAGTACTTC. It codes for CASSPEAPGPYEQYF.

The CDR3 bases are TGCGCCAGCAGCCAAGACGGGGGGCGGGGAGAGACCCAGTACTTC. This sequence encodes CASSQDGGRGETQYF. The rearrangement joins TRBV4-1 to TRBJ2-5, with a weak D call TRBD2 (7 bases). This CDR3 has 15 amino acids. Trimming cost V 0 bases and J 4 bases, with 12 bases left between them. Germline lookup yields CDR1 MGHRA and CDR2 YSYEKL.

This clonotype has ten or more counts. This chain connects TRBV2 to TRBJ1-1; D unresolved. The CDR3 totals 13 residues. V lost 6 bases and J 0 bases, leaving 8 bases between the germline ends. Germline-derived CDR1 and CDR2 are SNHLY and FYNNEI. The chain's CDR3 is CASSATVNTEAFF. In DNA, the CDR3 is TGTGCCAGCAGCGCGACGGTGAACACTGAAGCTTTCTTT. The full variable domain, in which reference TRBV2 and TRBJ1-1 provide the parts outside the CDR3, is EPEVTQTPSHQVTQMGQEVILRCVPISNHLYFYWYRQILGQKVEFLVSFYNNEISEKSEIFDDQFSVERPDGSNFTLKIRSTKLEDSAMYFCASSATVNTEAFFGQGTRLTVV.

CDR3: CASIGGNRGYTF. The CDR3 DNA reads as TGTGCCAGCATAGGGGGGAATCGTGGCTACACCTTC. The chain combines TRBV6-1 with TRBJ1-2, with D perhaps TRBD1 (6 bases). This CDR3 spans 12 amino acids. V was clipped by 7 bases and J by 7 bases, with 13 bases between them. Looked up from germline, CDR1 is MNHNS and CDR2 is SASEGT.

This clonotype was observed many times. This chain joins TRBV25-1 and TRBJ2-7, with TRBD2 identical over 7 bases. The germline V gene encodes CDR1 MGHDK and CDR2 SYGVNS. CDR3 length: 13 amino acids. Germline trimming cut 4 bases from V and 6 bases from J; bases unmatched to any gene: 6. In nucleotides, the CDR3 is TGTGCCAGCAGTGGCGGGAGTCCCGCCGAGCAGTACTTC. This encodes CASSGGSPAEQYF.

This clonotype was counted only a few times. This chain links TRBV20-1 with TRBJ2-7, with TRBD2 matching 8 bases. This CDR3 region has 15 residues. Germline CDR1 and CDR2: DFQATT and SNEGSKA (reference sequence). V was pared by 0 bases and J by 2 bases, with 6 bases of the junction left unmatched. The CDR3 reads CSAREVSSGPYEQYF. In nucleotides, the CDR3 is TGCAGTGCTAGAGAGGTGTCTAGCGGGCCCTACGAGCAGTACTTC.

Comments on this clonotype: One end of the junction varies from germline; a read error may be responsible. This sequence joins TRBV7-4 and TRBJ1-1; D remains unclear. Germline V gene lookup returns CDR1 SGHVT and CDR2 SQSDAQ. CDR3 length: 14 residues. CDR3 coding DNA: TGCGCCAGCAGCCCTTGGCTAGAGAACACTGAAGCTTTCTTT. Translating it yields CASSPWLENTEAFF.

This clonotype was counted ten times or more. The chain has TRBV7-8 and TRBJ2-7, with TRBD2 as a possible D gene (6 bases). The V end lost 8 bases, the J end lost 3 bases, and 14 bases lay between the germline ends. Looked up from germline, CDR1 is SGHVS and CDR2 is FQNEAQ. The CDR3 covers 13 residues. In nucleotides, the CDR3 is TGTGCCAGCGGGGGGAGTCCCTACTACGAGCAGTACTTC. It codes for CASGGSPYYEQYF.

The DNA for the CDR3 is TGTGCCATCAGTGAGTCGCCGGGGGCCGGAAAGACCCAGTACTTC. It translates to CAISESPGAGKTQYF. J is TRBJ2-5 and V is TRBV10-3, with D perhaps being TRBD1 or TRBD2 (6 bases each). From germline, CDR1 is ENHRY and CDR2 SYGVKD. With 0 bases removed from V and 6 bases from J, the gap between germline ends came to 14 bases. The CDR3 covers 15 residues.